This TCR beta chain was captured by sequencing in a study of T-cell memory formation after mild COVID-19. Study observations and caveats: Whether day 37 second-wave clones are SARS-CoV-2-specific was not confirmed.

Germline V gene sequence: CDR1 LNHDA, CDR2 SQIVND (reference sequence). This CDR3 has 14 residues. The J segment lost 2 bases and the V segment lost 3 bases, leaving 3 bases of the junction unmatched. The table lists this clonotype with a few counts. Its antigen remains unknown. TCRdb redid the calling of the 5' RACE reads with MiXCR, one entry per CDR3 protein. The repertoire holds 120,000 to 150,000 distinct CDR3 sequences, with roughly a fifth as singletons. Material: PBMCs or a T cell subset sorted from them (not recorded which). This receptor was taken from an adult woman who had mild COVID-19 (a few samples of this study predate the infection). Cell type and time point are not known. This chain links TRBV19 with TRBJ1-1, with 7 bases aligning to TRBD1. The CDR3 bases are TGTGCCAGTAGTATTGGGACAGTCAACACTGAAGCTTTCTTT. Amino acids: CASSIGTVNTEAFF.